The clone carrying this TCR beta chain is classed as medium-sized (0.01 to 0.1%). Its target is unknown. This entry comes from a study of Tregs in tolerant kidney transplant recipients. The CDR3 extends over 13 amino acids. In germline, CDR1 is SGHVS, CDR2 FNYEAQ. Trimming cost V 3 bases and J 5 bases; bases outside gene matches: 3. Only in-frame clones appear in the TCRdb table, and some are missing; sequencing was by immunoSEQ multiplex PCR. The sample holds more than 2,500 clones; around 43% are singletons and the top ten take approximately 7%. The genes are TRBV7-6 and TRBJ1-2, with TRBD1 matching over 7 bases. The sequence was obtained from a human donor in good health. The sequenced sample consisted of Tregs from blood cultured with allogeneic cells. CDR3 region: CASSLGRGYGYTF. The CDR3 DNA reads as TGTGCCAGCAGCTTGGGCAGGGGGTATGGCTACACCTTC.